This note documents a single TCR beta chain sequence. This record comes from a study of identical twins. TCRdb re-called the 5' RACE reads with MiXCR, one entry per CDR3 protein. This sample yields around 100,000 distinct CDR3 sequences, of which under 6.5% are seen a single time; around 12% belongs to the top ten. Germline CDR1 SGHRS, CDR2 YFSETQ. The length of the CDR3 is 15 residues. V was clipped by 5 bases and J by 1 base, with 16 bases between them. The chain uses TRBV5-1 and TRBJ2-7; either TRBD1 or TRBD2 may supply D (5 bases each). The TCR sequence derives from a woman between 45 and 65 years old in good health. Sequencing was carried out using memory T cells sorted from blood. The CDR3 region has the DNA TGCGCCAGCAGTTCAGGGACGGCTTATTCCTACGAGCAGTACGTC. Translated, it gives CASSSGTAYSYEQYV.